This TCR beta chain was observed in a study of cytomegalovirus exposure and HLA in healthy donors. Notes on the study in general: Most likely, a cluster of highly shared sequence variants arose as a sequencing artifact. Researchers reported in a later analysis that a missense DCLRE1C variant was tied to TCR beta V- and J-gene trimming.

On this clone itself: Its antigen remains unknown.

In germline, CDR1 is SGHNT, CDR2 YENEEA. This CDR3 contains 16 residues. Germline trimming cut 4 bases from V and 6 bases from J; bases unmatched to any gene: 14. Primers included in the PCR were 60 Vbeta and 13 Jbeta primers. TCRdb's table, derived via immunoSEQ multiplex PCR, lists solely in-frame clones and lacks some. The sample lists 95,000 to 120,000 clones, 70% to 85% seen once, with roughly 4.2% in the top ten. Sequencing was done on a sample of PBMCs. The chain combines TRBV11-3 with TRBJ2-7, with 8 bases matching TRBD1. The source of this sequence is a woman between 40 and 55 years old in good health and CMV-seropositive. CDR3 sequence reads: CASSSWVGTGAAEQYF. CDR3 DNA sequence: TGTGCCAGCAGCTCGTGGGTCGGGACAGGCGCCGCCGAGCAGTACTTC.